This TCR beta chain appears in the sequencing data of a study of blood T cell repertoires in COVID-19. Study-level information: The analysed material was cDNA or gDNA that came from T cells, B-cell-depleted T cells, or PBMCs.

In the source study's methods: Reference gene primer amplification in the assay estimated nucleated cell counts. Only in-frame clones appear in the TCRdb table, and some are missing; sequencing was by immunoSEQ multiplex PCR. The DNA was the basis for D and trimming; V, J and clone size are from that table. Among approximately 110,000 clones listed, 65% to 75% were seen once. CDR1 SGHRS and CDR2 YFSETQ come from the germline V gene. The CDR3 contains 13 residues. Trimming took 2 bases from V and 1 from J, leaving 6 bases between them. The sequence was collected from a man at least 80 years old with acute or convalescent COVID-19. Sample: peripheral blood. This chain uses TRBV5-1 with TRBJ1-1; D is unresolved. The CDR3 DNA reads TGCGCCAGCAGCTTACTAGCGAACACTGAAGCTTTCTTT. Translating gives CASSLLANTEAFF. Full variable domain (outside the CDR3, taken from reference TRBV5-1 and TRBJ1-1): KAGVTQTPRYLIKTRGQQVTLSCSPISGHRSVSWYQQTPGQGLQFLFEYFSETQRNKGNFPGRFSGRQFSNSRSEMNVSTLELGDSALYLCASSLLANTEAFFGQGTRLTVV.